Sequencing of this T cell receptor beta chain was carried out in a study of T-cell memory formation after mild COVID-19. Study-level information: Across donors, TCR clusters were largely donor specific. General study findings and limits: Pre-infection memory held some responding clones, suggesting pre-existing cross-reactive T cells responded. Clones that contracted clustered mainly in CM and EM if CD4+ and in EMRA if CD8+.

CDR3 length: 15 amino acids. The V and J ends lost 1 base and 12 bases respectively, with 16 bases between them. Germline V CDR1 and CDR2: LGHNA, YNFKEQ. The 5'RACE method, run with constant-segment primers, produced TCR alpha and TCR beta cDNA libraries (carrying sample barcodes and UMIs). TCRdb re-derived calls from the 5' RACE reads in MiXCR, one entry per CDR3 protein. This table has about 350,000 distinct CDR3 sequences, 13% to 15% appearing once. This clonotype was observed at least ten times. Antigen unknown. The chain recombines TRBV4-2 with TRBJ1-6, with unresolved D. The clonotype comes from a man aged 18 to 30 who had mild COVID-19 (a few samples of this study predate the infection). Cell type and time point are not known. What was sequenced was PBMCs or a T cell subset sorted from them (not recorded which). CDR3 amino acids: CASSQGEGIKEPLHF. The CDR3 nucleotides read TGTGCCAGCAGCCAAGGGGAGGGCATTAAGGAACCCCTCCACTTT.